The 11 T cell receptor beta chains below come from one sample, sequenced in a study of blood T cell repertoires in COVID-19. Sequencing was performed with immunoSEQ multiplex PCR; in TCRdb, only in-frame clones are kept and a portion is missing. The sample lists over 150,000 clones, under 95% occurring once. What was sequenced was peripheral blood. The source of these receptors is a man younger than 30 with acute or convalescent COVID-19.

A remark on this clone: Relative to the germline gene, one junction end is altered; a read error may explain this. This chain uses TRBV3-1 (or the pseudogene TRBV3-2) with TRBJ1-6; 9 nucleotides agree with TRBD1. The germline V gene has CDR1 LGHDT and CDR2 YNNKEL (reference sequence). The CDR3 runs to 14 residues. The CDR3 protein is CASSPGQGNSPLHF. The DNA for the CDR3 is TGTGCCAGCAGCCCAGGACAGGGGAATTCGCCCCTCCACTTT.

The chain joins TRBV27 to TRBJ2-7; 7 bases line up with TRBD2. CDR1 is MNHEY and CDR2 is SMNVEV in the germline V gene (reference sequence). The CDR3 consists of 14 residues. The trim removed 7 bases at V and 3 bases at J, leaving 9 bases unmatched. CDR3 protein: CASNPRGGVYEQYF. The CDR3 DNA reads as TGTGCCAGCAACCCTCGGGGAGGGGTCTACGAGCAGTACTTC.

The chain's CDR3 is CASSQDGTQGALPIQYF. The CDR3 bases are TGCGCCAGCAGCCAAGATGGGACACAGGGGGCCCTTCCTATTCAGTACTTC. The V gene is TRBV4-1, the J gene TRBJ2-4; 9 positions match TRBD1. The CDR3 length is 17 residues. Germline values: CDR1 MGHRA, CDR2 YSYEKL. Germline trimming cut 0 bases from V and 10 bases from J; bases unmatched to any gene: 13.

The chain has TRBV6-6 and TRBJ2-4; 8 nucleotides align to TRBD1. V was clipped by 8 bases and J by 8 bases; unmatched bases: 8. The CDR3 loop spans 13 amino acids. Germline V gene data show CDR1 as MNHNY and CDR2 as SVGAGI (reference sequence). In nucleotides, the CDR3 is TGTGCCAGCTGGGGAGAACAGGGGGACATTCAGTACTTC. It is translated as CASWGEQGDIQYF.

This chain uses TRBV5-1 with TRBJ1-3; tentative D call: TRBD1 (6 bases). The V end was cut by 4 bases, the J end by 2 bases, with 16 bases between. From germline, CDR1 is SGHRS and CDR2 YFSETQ. The CDR3 sequence is 16 residues long. The CDR3 sequence is CASSPTQGGPGNTIYF. In nucleotides, the CDR3 is TGCGCCAGCAGCCCAACACAGGGTGGGCCTGGAAACACCATATATTTT. Variable domain in full (rest from reference TRBV5-1 and TRBJ1-3): KAGVTQTPRYLIKTRGQQVTLSCSPISGHRSVSWYQQTPGQGLQFLFEYFSETQRNKGNFPGRFSGRQFSNSRSEMNVSTLELGDSALYLCASSPTQGGPGNTIYFGEGSWLTVV.

The V and J genes are TRBV11-2 and TRBJ1-2, with no clear D. Trimming shortened V by 2 bases and J by 0 bases, and 7 bases separated the two germline ends. This CDR3 spans 14 amino acids. Germline assignment: CDR1 SGHAT and CDR2 FQNNGV. CDR3 nucleotides: TGTGCCAGCAGCTTACCAGGATCTAACTATGGCTACACCTTC. Protein: CASSLPGSNYGYTF.

V usage is TRBV5-1 and J usage is TRBJ1-1; possible D gene TRBD1, 6 bases. Germline values: CDR1 SGHRS, CDR2 YFSETQ. The CDR3 is 13 residues long. V was cut by 2 bases and J by 5 bases, with 10 bases left in between. The CDR3 DNA reads TGCGCCAGCAGCTTCGGGCAGGGGACTGAAGCTTTCTTT. Protein: CASSFGQGTEAFF.

The V call is TRBV27, the J call TRBJ1-2, with TRBD1 identical over 8 bases. CDR3 length: 16 amino acids. Germline V gene sequence: CDR1 MNHEY, CDR2 SMNVEV (reference sequence). V was clipped by 1 base and J by 8 bases; unmatched bases: 12. The CDR3 DNA sequence: TGTGCCAGCAGTTTATATAGACAGGGGTGGATTGGGGGCTACACCTTC. This encodes CASSLYRQGWIGGYTF.

The V call is TRBV4-1, the J call TRBJ2-3, with a tentative D call TRBD2 (5 bases). The CDR3 runs to 17 residues. The germline gives CDR1 MGHRA, CDR2 YSYEKL. Trimming pared 3 bases from V and 1 base from J, leaving 17 bases between. This chain's CDR3 is CASSQRAMGWGTDTQYF. The CDR3 region has the DNA TGCGCCAGCAGCCAGAGGGCTATGGGGTGGGGCACAGATACGCAGTATTTT.

The chain recombines TRBV6-1 with TRBJ1-2; no firm D call. The germline V gene has CDR1 MNHNS and CDR2 SASEGT. CDR3 length: 14 amino acids. V was pared by 0 bases and J by 5 bases, with 10 bases between. For the CDR3, the DNA is TGTGCCAGCAGTGAAGCCTTTGGCCCATATGGCTACACCTTC. Translation: CASSEAFGPYGYTF.

The V call is TRBV3-1 (or the pseudogene TRBV3-2), the J call TRBJ1-5, with TRBD1 as a possible D gene (5 bases). Trimming shortened V by 0 bases and J by 7 bases, and 16 bases separated the two germline ends. There are 16 residues in the CDR3. Germline-derived CDR1 and CDR2 are LGHDT and YNNKEL (reference sequence). The CDR3 region is CASSQDFLGGGQPQHF. The CDR3 coding sequence is TGTGCCAGCAGCCAAGATTTTCTGGGGGGAGGCCAGCCCCAGCATTTT.